This is a list of T cell receptor beta chains from one sample in a study of blood T cell repertoires in COVID-19. Assay used: immunoSEQ multiplex PCR; TCRdb lists only in-frame clones, some missing. Here the sample spans about 170,000 clones, almost 85% being singletons. Sample: peripheral blood. The receptors originated from a woman of 80 years or more with COVID-19, enrolled during active disease. CDR3s include the opening cysteine and the closing phenylalanine or tryptophan. A D gene is named only where the DNA matches it firmly. Rows may omit the clone size; those that give it use once, few, many or a size class.

CDR3 DNA: TGTGCCAGCAGTTTCGGACAGCTCACGACCCAGCATTTT
CDR3 protein: CASSFGQLTTQHF
clone size: few
J gene: TRBJ1-5
D gene: NA
CDR3 length: 13
V gene: TRBV2

CDR3 DNA: TGTGCCAGCAGCTCGGGACTAGCGTACACAGATACGCAGTATTTT
CDR3 protein: CASSSGLAYTDTQYF
clone size: NA
J gene: TRBJ2-3
D gene: TRBD2
CDR3 length: 15
V gene: TRBV5-4

CDR3 DNA: TGTGCCAGTAGCAAGACTAGGAACCCCGGGGAGCTGTTTTTT
CDR3 protein: CASSKTRNPGELFF
clone size: NA
J gene: TRBJ2-2
D gene: NA
CDR3 length: 14
V gene: TRBV19

CDR3 DNA: TGTGCCAGCAGTGGGGCAGGCTACGAGAGCGGCTACACCTTC
CDR3 protein: CASSGAGYESGYTF
clone size: NA
J gene: TRBJ1-2
D gene: NA
CDR3 length: 14
V gene: TRBV6-2/TRBV6-3

CDR3 DNA: TGTGCCTGGAGTGTAGCCTCTGGGGCCAACGTCCTGACTTTC
CDR3 protein: CAWSVASGANVLTF
clone size: NA
J gene: TRBJ2-6
D gene: NA
CDR3 length: 14
V gene: TRBV30

CDR3 DNA: TGTGCCAGCAGCTTAGTAGCGGCAGGGCTCTCTGGGGCCAACGTCCTGACTTTC
CDR3 protein: CASSLVAAGLSGANVLTF
clone size: NA
J gene: TRBJ2-6
D gene: NA
CDR3 length: 18
V gene: TRBV7-6

CDR3 DNA: TGTGCCAGCAGCCTACAGGGTCTGGAGACCCAGTACTTC
CDR3 protein: CASSLQGLETQYF
clone size: NA
J gene: TRBJ2-5
D gene: NA
CDR3 length: 13
V gene: TRBV11-2

CDR3 DNA: TGTGCCAGCAGCACCGGGACTAGCGGGGGAGCTAGCACAGATACGCAGTATTTT
CDR3 protein: CASSTGTSGGASTDTQYF
clone size: NA
J gene: TRBJ2-3
D gene: TRBD2
CDR3 length: 18
V gene: TRBV9

CDR3 DNA: TGTGCCTGGGGGAGAGCGGACACTGAAGCTTTCTTT
CDR3 protein: CAWGRADTEAFF
clone size: NA
J gene: TRBJ1-1
D gene: NA
CDR3 length: 12
V gene: TRBV30

CDR3 DNA: TGTGCCATTTCGGGCAGGGCTAGCACAGATACGCAGTATTTT
CDR3 protein: CAISGRASTDTQYF
clone size: NA
J gene: TRBJ2-3
D gene: NA
CDR3 length: 14
V gene: TRBV19

CDR3 DNA: TGTGCCAGCAGTTCAAAACTAGCGGGGAGCACGTTCTTC
CDR3 protein: CASSSKLAGSTFF
clone size: NA
J gene: TRBJ2-1
D gene: TRBD2
CDR3 length: 13
V gene: TRBV12-3/TRBV12-4

CDR3 DNA: TGTGCCACCAGCAGAGATCAGTCTCGTTATGGCTACACCTTC
CDR3 protein: CATSRDQSRYGYTF
clone size: NA
J gene: TRBJ1-2
D gene: NA
CDR3 length: 14
V gene: TRBV15

CDR3 DNA: TGTGCCAGCAGCACCGGGACAGGGCACTACGAGCAGTACTTC
CDR3 protein: CASSTGTGHYEQYF
clone size: NA
J gene: TRBJ2-7
D gene: TRBD1
CDR3 length: 14
V gene: TRBV4-2

CDR3 DNA: TGTGCCAGCAGCCAAGCGAGCGGGAGTAGGACCGGGGAGCTGTTTTTT
CDR3 protein: CASSQASGSRTGELFF
clone size: NA
J gene: TRBJ2-2
D gene: TRBD2
CDR3 length: 16
V gene: TRBV14

CDR3 DNA: TGTGCCAGCTCACCCGACCAAGAGACCCAGTACTTC
CDR3 protein: CASSPDQETQYF
clone size: NA
J gene: TRBJ2-5
D gene: NA
CDR3 length: 12
V gene: TRBV18

CDR3 DNA: TGTGCCAGCAGCCACGGGACTAGCGAAACCTACGAGCAGTACTTC
CDR3 protein: CASSHGTSETYEQYF
clone size: NA
J gene: TRBJ2-7
D gene: TRBD2
CDR3 length: 15
V gene: TRBV3-1/TRBV3-2

CDR3 DNA: TGTGCCAGCAGCTTCAAGTCGGGGGTCAATCAGCCCCAGCATTTT
CDR3 protein: CASSFKSGVNQPQHF
clone size: NA
J gene: TRBJ1-5
D gene: NA
CDR3 length: 15
V gene: TRBV7-2

CDR3 DNA: TGTGCCAGCAGCTTACAGGGGGCTGGGGGAAACACCATATATTTT
CDR3 protein: CASSLQGAGGNTIYF
clone size: NA
J gene: TRBJ1-3
D gene: TRBD1
CDR3 length: 15
V gene: TRBV6-5

CDR3 DNA: TGTGCCAGCAGTTACTGGACTAGCGTTCATGAGCAGTTCTTC
CDR3 protein: CASSYWTSVHEQFF
clone size: NA
J gene: TRBJ2-1
D gene: TRBD2
CDR3 length: 14
V gene: TRBV6-5

CDR3 DNA: TGTGCCAGCAGTTTATCGATGAGGGAAGAGACCCAGTACTTC
CDR3 protein: CASSLSMREETQYF
clone size: NA
J gene: TRBJ2-5
D gene: NA
CDR3 length: 14
V gene: TRBV27

CDR3 DNA: TGTGCCAGCAGACTAGGACAGGGGACCGGTGGGACCCAGTACTTC
CDR3 protein: CASRLGQGTGGTQYF
clone size: NA
J gene: TRBJ2-5
D gene: TRBD1
CDR3 length: 15
V gene: TRBV5-8

CDR3 DNA: TGTGCCAGCAGCTTCCTAGCGGGCAGCGAGCAGTACTTC
CDR3 protein: CASSFLAGSEQYF
clone size: few
J gene: TRBJ2-7
D gene: TRBD2
CDR3 length: 13
V gene: TRBV7-2

CDR3 DNA: TGTGCCATCAGTGGAGGGACAGCGGGGTACTTC
CDR3 protein: CAISGGTAGYF
clone size: NA
J gene: TRBJ2-7
D gene: NA
CDR3 length: 11
V gene: TRBV10-3

CDR3 DNA: TGTGCCAGCAGCTTGGCAGCACTAAAGAACACTGAAGCTTTCTTT
CDR3 protein: CASSLAALKNTEAFF
clone size: few
J gene: TRBJ1-1
D gene: NA
CDR3 length: 15
V gene: TRBV5-8

CDR3 DNA: TGTGCCAGCAGCCTTAGCGGGAGGCGCACAGATACGCAGTATTTT
CDR3 protein: CASSLSGRRTDTQYF
clone size: NA
J gene: TRBJ2-3
D gene: TRBD2
CDR3 length: 15
V gene: TRBV3-1/TRBV3-2

CDR3 DNA: TGTGCCAGAAGCTTAGGGGACAGCGATAATTCACCCCTCCACTTT
CDR3 protein: CARSLGDSDNSPLHF
clone size: NA
J gene: TRBJ1-6
D gene: TRBD1
CDR3 length: 15
V gene: TRBV5-3